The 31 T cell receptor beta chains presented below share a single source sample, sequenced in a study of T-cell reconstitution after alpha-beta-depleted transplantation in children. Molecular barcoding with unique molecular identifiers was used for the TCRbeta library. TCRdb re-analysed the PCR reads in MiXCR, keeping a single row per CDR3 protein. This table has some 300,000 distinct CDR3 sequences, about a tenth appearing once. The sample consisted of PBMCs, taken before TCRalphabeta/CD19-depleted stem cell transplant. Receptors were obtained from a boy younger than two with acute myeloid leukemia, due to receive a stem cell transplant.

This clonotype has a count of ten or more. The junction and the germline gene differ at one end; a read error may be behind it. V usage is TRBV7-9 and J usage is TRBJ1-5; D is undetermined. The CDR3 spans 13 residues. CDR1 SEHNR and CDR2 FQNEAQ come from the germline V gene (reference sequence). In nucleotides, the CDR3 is TGCGCCAGCAGCTTGGCCCCGAATCAGCCCCAGCATTTT. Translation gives CASSLAPNQPQHF. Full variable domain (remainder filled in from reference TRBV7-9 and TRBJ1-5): DTGVSQNPRHKITKRGQNVTFRCDPISEHNRLYWYRQTLGQGPEFLTYFQNEAQLEKSRLLSDRFSAERPKGSFSTLEIQRTEQGDSAMYLCASSLAPNQPQHFGDGTRLSIL.

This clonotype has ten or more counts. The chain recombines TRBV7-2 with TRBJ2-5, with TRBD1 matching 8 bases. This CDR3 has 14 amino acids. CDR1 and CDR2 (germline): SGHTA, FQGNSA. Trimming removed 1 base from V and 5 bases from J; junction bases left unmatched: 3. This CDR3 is CASSLEAGGETQYF. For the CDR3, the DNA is TGTGCCAGCAGCTTAGAGGCAGGGGGCGAGACCCAGTACTTC.

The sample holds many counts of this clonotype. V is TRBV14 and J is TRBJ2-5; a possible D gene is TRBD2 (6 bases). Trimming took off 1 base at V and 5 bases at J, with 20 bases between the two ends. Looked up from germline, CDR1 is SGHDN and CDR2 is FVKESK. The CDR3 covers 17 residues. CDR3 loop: CASSQVFLGGLGETQYF. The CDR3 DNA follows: TGTGCCAGCAGCCAAGTCTTTCTGGGAGGTCTCGGGGAGACCCAGTACTTC.

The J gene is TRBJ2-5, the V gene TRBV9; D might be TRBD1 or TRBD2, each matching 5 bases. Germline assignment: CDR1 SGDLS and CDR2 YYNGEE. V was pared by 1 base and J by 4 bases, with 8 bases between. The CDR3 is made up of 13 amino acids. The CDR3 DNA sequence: TGTGCCAGCAGCGTATGGGACGGAGAGACCCAGTACTTC. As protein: CASSVWDGETQYF.

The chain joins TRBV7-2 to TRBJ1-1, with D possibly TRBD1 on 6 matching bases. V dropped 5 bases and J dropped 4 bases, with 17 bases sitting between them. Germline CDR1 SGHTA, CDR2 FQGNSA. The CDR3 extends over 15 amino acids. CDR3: CASSPLQGGGTEAFF. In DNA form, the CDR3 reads TGTGCCAGCAGCCCGTTACAGGGAGGGGGCACTGAAGCTTTCTTT.

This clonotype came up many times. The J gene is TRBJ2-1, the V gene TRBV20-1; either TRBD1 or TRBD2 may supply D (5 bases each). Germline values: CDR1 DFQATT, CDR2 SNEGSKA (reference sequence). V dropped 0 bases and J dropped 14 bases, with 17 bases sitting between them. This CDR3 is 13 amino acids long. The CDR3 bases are TGCAGTGCTAGAGATAGAGGGGCAACCCGCGAGTTCTTC. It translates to CSARDRGATREFF.

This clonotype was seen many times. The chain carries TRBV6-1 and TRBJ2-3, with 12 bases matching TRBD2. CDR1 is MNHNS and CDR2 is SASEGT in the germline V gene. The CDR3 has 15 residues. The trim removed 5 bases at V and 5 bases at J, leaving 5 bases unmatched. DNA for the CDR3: TGTGCCAGCAGTCGACTAGCGGGAGATCAAGATACGCAGTATTTT. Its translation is CASSRLAGDQDTQYF.

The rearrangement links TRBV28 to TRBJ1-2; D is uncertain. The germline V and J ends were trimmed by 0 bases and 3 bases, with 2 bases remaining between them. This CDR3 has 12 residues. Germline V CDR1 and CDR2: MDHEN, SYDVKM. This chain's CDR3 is CASSLWYYGYTF. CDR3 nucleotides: TGTGCCAGCAGTTTATGGTACTATGGCTACACCTTC.

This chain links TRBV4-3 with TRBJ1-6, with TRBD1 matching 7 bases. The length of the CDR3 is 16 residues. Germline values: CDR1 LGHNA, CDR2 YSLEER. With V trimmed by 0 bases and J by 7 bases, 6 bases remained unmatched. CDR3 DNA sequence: TGCGCCAGCAGCCAAGATTCGGGGACAGAGAATTCACCCCTCCACTTT. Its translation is CASSQDSGTENSPLHF.

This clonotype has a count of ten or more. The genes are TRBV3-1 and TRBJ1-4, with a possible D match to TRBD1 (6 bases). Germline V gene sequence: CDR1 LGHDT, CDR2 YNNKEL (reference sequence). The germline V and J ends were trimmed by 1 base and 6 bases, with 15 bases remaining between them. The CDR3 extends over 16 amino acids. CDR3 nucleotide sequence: TGTGCCAGCAGCCAAGGTCGGGGGCGAGGCGATGAAAAACTGTTTTTT. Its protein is CASSQGRGRGDEKLFF.

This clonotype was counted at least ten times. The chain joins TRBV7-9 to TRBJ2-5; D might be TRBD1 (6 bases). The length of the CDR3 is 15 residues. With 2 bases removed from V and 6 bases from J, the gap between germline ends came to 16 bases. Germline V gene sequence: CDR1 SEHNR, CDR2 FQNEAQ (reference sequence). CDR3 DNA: TGTGCCAGCAGCTTAACGGGACCAGGGGCGCAGACCCAGTACTTC. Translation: CASSLTGPGAQTQYF.

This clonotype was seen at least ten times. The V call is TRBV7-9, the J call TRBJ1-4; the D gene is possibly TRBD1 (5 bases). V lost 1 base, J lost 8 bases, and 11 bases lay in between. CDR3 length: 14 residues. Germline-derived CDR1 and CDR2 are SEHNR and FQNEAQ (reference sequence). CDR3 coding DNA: TGTGCCAGCAGCTTAGATGGGGCGTGGGAAAAACTGTTTTTT. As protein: CASSLDGAWEKLFF.

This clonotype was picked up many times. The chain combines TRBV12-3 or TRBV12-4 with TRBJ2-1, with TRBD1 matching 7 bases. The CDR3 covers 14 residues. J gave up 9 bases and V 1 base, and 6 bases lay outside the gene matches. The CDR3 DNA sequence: TGTGCCAGCAGTTTAGAACAGGGGTTAGGTGAGCAGTTCTTC. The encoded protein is CASSLEQGLGEQFF.

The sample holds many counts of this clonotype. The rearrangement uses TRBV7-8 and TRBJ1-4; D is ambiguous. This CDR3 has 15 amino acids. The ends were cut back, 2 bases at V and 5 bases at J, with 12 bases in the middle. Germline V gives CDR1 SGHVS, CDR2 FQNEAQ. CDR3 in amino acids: CASSLNRAWNEKLFF. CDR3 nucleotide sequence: TGTGCCAGCAGCTTAAACCGGGCCTGGAATGAAAAACTGTTTTTT.

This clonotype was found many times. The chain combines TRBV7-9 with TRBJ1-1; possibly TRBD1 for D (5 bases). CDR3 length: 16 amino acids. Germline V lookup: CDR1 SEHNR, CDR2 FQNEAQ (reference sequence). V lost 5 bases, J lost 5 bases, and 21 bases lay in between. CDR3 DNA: TGTGCCAGCAGCCTATCTCCACGCGGGGGGGGGACTGAAGCTTTCTTT. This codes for CASSLSPRGGGTEAFF.

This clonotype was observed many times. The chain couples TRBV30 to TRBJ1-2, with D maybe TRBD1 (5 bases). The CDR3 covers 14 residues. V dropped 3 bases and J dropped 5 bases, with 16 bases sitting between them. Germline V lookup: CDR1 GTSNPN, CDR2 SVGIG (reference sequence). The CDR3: CAWSQGPSGYGYTF. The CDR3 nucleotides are TGTGCCTGGAGCCAGGGCCCCTCTGGATATGGCTACACCTTC.

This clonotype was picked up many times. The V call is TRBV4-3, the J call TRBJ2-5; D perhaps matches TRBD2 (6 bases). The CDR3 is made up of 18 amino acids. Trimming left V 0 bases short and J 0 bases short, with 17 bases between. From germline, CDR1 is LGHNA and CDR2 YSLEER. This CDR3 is CASSQELAREVYQETQYF. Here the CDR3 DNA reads TGCGCCAGCAGCCAAGAACTGGCGCGGGAAGTGTACCAAGAGACCCAGTACTTC.

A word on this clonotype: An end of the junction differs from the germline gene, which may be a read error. Here the CDR3 reads CCASYVRGRVSQETQYF. The DNA of the CDR3 is TGCTGTGCTAGCTATGTTCGTGGGCGGGTGTCCCAAGAGACCCAGTACTTC. The V gene is TRBV20-1, the J gene TRBJ2-5; the D gene is possibly TRBD2 (5 bases). This CDR3 is 17 amino acids long. Germline V gene sequence: CDR1 DFQATT, CDR2 SNEGSKA (reference sequence).

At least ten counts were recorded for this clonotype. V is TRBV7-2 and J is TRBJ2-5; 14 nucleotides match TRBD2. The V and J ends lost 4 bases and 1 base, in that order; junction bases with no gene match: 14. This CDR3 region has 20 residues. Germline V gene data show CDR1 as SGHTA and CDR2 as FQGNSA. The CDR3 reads CASSSRRPGLAGEVQETQYF. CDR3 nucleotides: TGTGCCAGCAGCTCCCGGAGACCGGGACTAGCGGGAGAAGTCCAAGAGACCCAGTACTTC.

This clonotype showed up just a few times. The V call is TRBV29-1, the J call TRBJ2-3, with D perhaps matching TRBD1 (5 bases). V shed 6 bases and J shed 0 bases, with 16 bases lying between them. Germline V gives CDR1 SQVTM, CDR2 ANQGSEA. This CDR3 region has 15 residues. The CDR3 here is CSVEMWQGSTDTQYF. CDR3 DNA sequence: TGCAGCGTCGAGATGTGGCAGGGAAGCACAGATACGCAGTATTTT.

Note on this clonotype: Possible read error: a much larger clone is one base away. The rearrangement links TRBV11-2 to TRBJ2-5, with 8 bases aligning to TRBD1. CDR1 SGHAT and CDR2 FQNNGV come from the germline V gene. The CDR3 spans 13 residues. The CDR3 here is CASSPGQAETPYF. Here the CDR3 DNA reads TGTGCCAGCAGCCCGGGACAGGCAGAGACCCCGTACTTC.

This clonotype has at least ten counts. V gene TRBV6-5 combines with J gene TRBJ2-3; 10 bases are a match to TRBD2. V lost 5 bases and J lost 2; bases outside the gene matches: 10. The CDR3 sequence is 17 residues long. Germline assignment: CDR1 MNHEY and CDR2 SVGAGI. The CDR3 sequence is CASSRPKRGGFTDTQYF. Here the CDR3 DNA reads TGTGCCAGCAGTCGCCCCAAGCGGGGGGGCTTCACAGATACGCAGTATTTT.

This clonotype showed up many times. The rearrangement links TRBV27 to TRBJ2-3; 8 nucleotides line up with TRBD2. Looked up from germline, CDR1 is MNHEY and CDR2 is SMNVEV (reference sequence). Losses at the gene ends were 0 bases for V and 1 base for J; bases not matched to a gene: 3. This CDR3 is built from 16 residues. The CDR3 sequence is CASSLSPGGGTDTQYF. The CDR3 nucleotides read TGTGCCAGCAGTTTATCGCCGGGAGGGGGCACAGATACGCAGTATTTT.

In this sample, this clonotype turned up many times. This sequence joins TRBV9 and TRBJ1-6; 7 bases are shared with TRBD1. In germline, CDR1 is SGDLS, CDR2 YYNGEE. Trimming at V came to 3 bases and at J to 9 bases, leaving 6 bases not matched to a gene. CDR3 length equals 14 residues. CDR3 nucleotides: TGTGCCAGCAGCGGCCAGGGGGGGAGTTCACCCCTCCACTTT. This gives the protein CASSGQGGSSPLHF.

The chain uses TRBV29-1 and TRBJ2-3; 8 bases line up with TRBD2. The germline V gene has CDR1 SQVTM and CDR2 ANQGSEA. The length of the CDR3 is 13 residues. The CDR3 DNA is TGCACCTCGGGGGGGGGGCCAGGGGATACGCAGTATTTT. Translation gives CTSGGGPGDTQYF.

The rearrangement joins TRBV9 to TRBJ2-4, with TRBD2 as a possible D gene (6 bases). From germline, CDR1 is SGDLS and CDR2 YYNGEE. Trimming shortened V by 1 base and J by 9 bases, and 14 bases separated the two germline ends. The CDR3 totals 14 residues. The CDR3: CASSVSTGVGIQYF. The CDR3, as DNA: TGTGCCAGCAGCGTATCCACGGGGGTGGGCATTCAGTACTTC.

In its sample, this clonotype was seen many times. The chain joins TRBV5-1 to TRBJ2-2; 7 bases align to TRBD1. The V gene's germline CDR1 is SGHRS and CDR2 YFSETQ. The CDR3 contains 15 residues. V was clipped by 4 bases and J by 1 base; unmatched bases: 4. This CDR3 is CASSPRTGNTGELFF. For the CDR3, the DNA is TGCGCCAGCAGCCCCCGGACAGGGAACACCGGGGAGCTGTTTTTT.

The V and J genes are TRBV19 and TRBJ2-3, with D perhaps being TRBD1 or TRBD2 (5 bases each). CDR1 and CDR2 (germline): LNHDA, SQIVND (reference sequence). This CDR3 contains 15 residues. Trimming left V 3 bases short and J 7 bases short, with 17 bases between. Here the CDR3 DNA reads TGTGCCAGTAGTATTCTCGGGGACCTTACATATACGCAGTATTTT. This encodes CASSILGDLTYTQYF.

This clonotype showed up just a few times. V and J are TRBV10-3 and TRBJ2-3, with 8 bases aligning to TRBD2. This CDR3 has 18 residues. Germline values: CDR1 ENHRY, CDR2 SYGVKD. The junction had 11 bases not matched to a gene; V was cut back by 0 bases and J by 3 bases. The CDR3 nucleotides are TGTGCCATCAGTGAGTCCCTATCGGGGGGGGTATGGACAGATACGCAGTATTTT. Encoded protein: CAISESLSGGVWTDTQYF.

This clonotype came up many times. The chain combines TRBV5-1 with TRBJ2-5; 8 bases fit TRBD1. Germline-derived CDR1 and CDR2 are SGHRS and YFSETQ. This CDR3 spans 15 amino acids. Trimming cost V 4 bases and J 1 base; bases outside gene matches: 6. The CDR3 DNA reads TGCGCCAGCAGCCGGACAGGGAGAGCCCAAGAGACCCAGTACTTC. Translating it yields CASSRTGRAQETQYF. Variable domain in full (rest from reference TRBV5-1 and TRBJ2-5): KAGVTQTPRYLIKTRGQQVTLSCSPISGHRSVSWYQQTPGQGLQFLFEYFSETQRNKGNFPGRFSGRQFSNSRSEMNVSTLELGDSALYLCASSRTGRAQETQYFGPGTRLLVL.

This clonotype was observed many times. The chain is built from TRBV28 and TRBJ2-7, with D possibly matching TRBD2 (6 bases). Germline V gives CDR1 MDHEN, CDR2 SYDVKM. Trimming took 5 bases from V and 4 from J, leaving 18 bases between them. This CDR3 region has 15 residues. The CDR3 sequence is CASSIAGNSGYEQYF. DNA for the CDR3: TGTGCCAGCAGTATCGCAGGGAATAGCGGTTACGAGCAGTACTTC.